The next 12 T cell receptor beta chains were all read from a single sample in a study of T-cell memory formation after mild COVID-19. A single record per CDR3 protein comes from TCRdb applying MiXCR to the 5' RACE reads. Of approximately 30,000 distinct CDR3 sequences listed, about 16% are singletons. The sample comprised PBMCs or a T cell subset sorted from them (not recorded which). Receptors were obtained from an adult who had mild COVID-19 (a few samples of this study predate the infection). Cell type and time point are not known.

The genes are TRBV12-3 or TRBV12-4 and TRBJ2-2, with D perhaps being TRBD1 or TRBD2 (5 bases each). The CDR3 consists of 16 residues. The ends were cut back, 2 bases at V and 3 bases at J, with 13 bases in the middle. The CDR3 region is CASSLSGGSYTGELFF. The DNA of the CDR3 is TGTGCCAGCAGTTTATCTGGGGGTTCGTACACCGGGGAGCTGTTTTTT.

This clonotype was found many times. The chain links TRBV9 to TRBJ2-3; unclear D gene. This CDR3 has 15 residues. CDR1 is SGDLS, CDR2 YYNGEE, per germline. V shed 4 bases and J shed 3 bases, with 15 bases lying between them. CDR3 residues: CASSPTPGRTDTQYF. The CDR3 coding sequence is TGTGCCAGCAGCCCCACCCCGGGCCGTACAGATACGCAGTATTTT.

The chain combines TRBV6-5 with TRBJ1-2; tentative D call: TRBD1 (5 bases). The V and J ends lost 4 bases and 4 bases respectively, with 13 bases between them. CDR1 is MNHEY and CDR2 is SVGAGI in the germline V gene. CDR3 length: 14 residues. CDR3 in amino acids: CASSSAGRLYGYTF. In DNA form, the CDR3 reads TGTGCCAGCAGTTCGGCAGGGCGCCTCTATGGCTACACCTTC.

This clonotype was recorded many times. The V and J genes are TRBV11-3 and TRBJ2-2, with 13 bases matching TRBD2. Germline V gene lookup returns CDR1 SGHNT and CDR2 YENEEA. Losses at the gene ends were 5 bases for V and 4 bases for J; bases not matched to a gene: 7. CDR3 size: 17 residues. Here the CDR3 DNA reads TGTGCCAGCAGCGCCGGACTAGCGGGAGTTTTCACCGGGGAGCTGTTTTTT. Its translation is CASSAGLAGVFTGELFF. The full variable domain, completed using reference TRBV11-3 and TRBJ2-2, is EAGVVQSPRYKIIEKKQPVAFWCNPISGHNTLYWYLQNLGQGPELLIRYENEEAVDDSQLPKDRFSAERLKGVDSTLKIQPAELGDSAVYLCASSAGLAGVFTGELFFGEGSRLTVL.

Many counts were recorded for this clonotype. The chain carries TRBV12-3 or TRBV12-4 and TRBJ1-2; maybe TRBD1 (5 bases). V was shortened by 8 bases and J by 4 bases, with 14 bases between the two germline ends. This CDR3 region has 13 residues. The CDR3 DNA sequence: TGTGCCAGCGCCATTAGGACATCCTATGGCTACACCTTC. It is translated as CASAIRTSYGYTF.

This clonotype was counted ten times or more. The chain uses TRBV29-1 and TRBJ2-7, with 9 bases matching TRBD1. The CDR3 consists of 14 residues. Germline V gene sequence: CDR1 SQVTM, CDR2 ANQGSEA. J lost 3 bases, V lost 6 bases, and 9 bases had no gene match. CDR3: CSVKGQGPFYEQYF. In DNA form, the CDR3 reads TGCAGCGTGAAAGGACAGGGGCCTTTCTACGAGCAGTACTTC.

This clonotype occurred many times. The chain employs TRBV29-1 and TRBJ2-1; a weak D match, TRBD2 (5 bases). This CDR3 has 18 residues. Germline V gene lookup returns CDR1 SQVTM and CDR2 ANQGSEA. The V gene lost 6 bases and the J gene lost 8 bases, with 32 bases spanning the gap. CDR3 nucleotides: TGCAGCGTGACTATCTTCCCTTCGGTGGACCATCCCCCTCATGAGCAGTTCTTC. Encoded protein: CSVTIFPSVDHPPHEQFF.

Ten or more counts support this clonotype. The chain links TRBV10-3 to TRBJ1-5; 12 positions match TRBD1. Per the germline V gene, CDR1 is ENHRY and CDR2 is SYGVKD. With V trimmed by 6 bases and J by 3 bases, 6 bases remained unmatched. The CDR3 is made up of 16 amino acids. The CDR3, as DNA: TGTGCCATCAGAGCCGGGACAGGGGGCAACAATCAGCCCCAGCATTTT. Amino acid sequence: CAIRAGTGGNNQPQHF.

This clonotype was detected many times. The genes are TRBV7-9 and TRBJ1-2; no clear D. The V end was cut by 5 bases, the J end by 4 bases, with 11 bases between. In germline, CDR1 is SEHNR, CDR2 FQNEAQ (reference sequence). The CDR3 extends over 13 amino acids. The CDR3 sequence is CASSLGSGYGYTF. The CDR3 DNA reads TGTGCCAGCAGCCTCGGTTCTGGCTATGGCTACACCTTC.

The chain joins TRBV7-8 to TRBJ2-7; D may be TRBD2 (9 bases). The length of the CDR3 is 22 residues. V was trimmed by 1 base and J by 3 bases, leaving 34 bases between them. Germline V lookup: CDR1 SGHVS, CDR2 FQNEAQ. CDR3 nucleotide sequence: TGTGCCAGCAGCTTAGTAACGAGGTGGGGCAGGGGGCAAAGCGGGAGGCTCTACGAGCAGTACTTC. Residues: CASSLVTRWGRGQSGRLYEQYF.

This clonotype was counted between two and nine times. A read error may be the cause here, since a much bigger clone is one base away. The V and J genes are TRBV12-3 or TRBV12-4 and TRBJ2-1; D is uncertain. There are 14 residues in the CDR3. Trimming took off 5 bases at V and 5 bases at J, with 13 bases between the two ends. CDR3 bases: TGTGCCAGCAGTCCGTACACAGCCCACAATGAGCAGTTCTTC. This codes for CASSPYTAHNEQFF.

Relative to its sample, this clonotype is medium-sized. The rearrangement uses TRBV12-3 or TRBV12-4 and TRBJ2-7; possibly TRBD1 for D (6 bases). This CDR3 has 14 residues. Trimming removed 6 bases at V and 5 bases at J, with 17 bases between. DNA of the CDR3: TGTGCCAGCAGCCAGGGGACGTTGGGAAACGAGCAGTACTTC. Translated, it gives CASSQGTLGNEQYF.